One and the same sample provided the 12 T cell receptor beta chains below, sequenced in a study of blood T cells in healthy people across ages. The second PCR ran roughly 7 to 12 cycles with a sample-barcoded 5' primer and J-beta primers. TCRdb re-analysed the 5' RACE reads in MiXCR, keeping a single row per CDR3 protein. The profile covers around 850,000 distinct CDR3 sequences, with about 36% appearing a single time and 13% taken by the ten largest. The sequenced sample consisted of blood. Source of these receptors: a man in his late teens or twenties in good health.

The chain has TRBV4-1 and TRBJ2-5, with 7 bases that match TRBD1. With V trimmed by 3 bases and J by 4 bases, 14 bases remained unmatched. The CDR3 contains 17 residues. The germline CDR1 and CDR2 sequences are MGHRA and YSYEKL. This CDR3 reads CASSHFIPGGAGETQYF. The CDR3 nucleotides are TGCGCCAGCAGCCATTTCATTCCAGGGGGTGCCGGAGAGACCCAGTACTTC.

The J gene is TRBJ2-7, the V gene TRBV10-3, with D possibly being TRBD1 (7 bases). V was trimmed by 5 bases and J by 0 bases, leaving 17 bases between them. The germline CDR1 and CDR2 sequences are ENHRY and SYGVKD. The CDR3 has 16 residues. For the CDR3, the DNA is TGTGCCATCAGTCGGACCGGGGGACAGACCTCCTACGAGCAGTACTTC. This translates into CAISRTGGQTSYEQYF.

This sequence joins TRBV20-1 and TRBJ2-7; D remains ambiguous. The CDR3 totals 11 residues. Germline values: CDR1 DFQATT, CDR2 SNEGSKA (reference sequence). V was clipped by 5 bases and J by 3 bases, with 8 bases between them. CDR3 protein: CSAENGYEQYF. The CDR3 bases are TGCAGTGCTGAGAACGGCTACGAGCAGTACTTC.

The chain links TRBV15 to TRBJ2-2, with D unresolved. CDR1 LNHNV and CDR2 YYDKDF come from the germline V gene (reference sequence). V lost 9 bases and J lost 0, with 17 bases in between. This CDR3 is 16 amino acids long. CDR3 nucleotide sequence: TGTGCCACAATTTCACAGCTTACCTCGAACACCGGGGAGCTGTTTTTT. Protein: CATISQLTSNTGELFF.

The DNA for the CDR3 is TGTGCCAGCAGTTTAATAGCGGGGAGGTGGGATACGCAGTATTTT. Translated, it gives CASSLIAGRWDTQYF. The V call is TRBV28, the J call TRBJ2-3; 8 bases match TRBD2. This CDR3 comprises 15 residues. V lost 2 bases and J lost 6; bases outside the gene matches: 7. Germline V lookup: CDR1 MDHEN, CDR2 SYDVKM.

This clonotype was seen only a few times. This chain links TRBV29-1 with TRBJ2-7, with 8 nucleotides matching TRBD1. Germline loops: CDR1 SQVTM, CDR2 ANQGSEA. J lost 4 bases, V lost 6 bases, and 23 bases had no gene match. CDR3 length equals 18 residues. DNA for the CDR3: TGCAGCGTCCTAACGCCTAGACAGGGGCCCTTTAGTCTATACGAGCAGTACTTC. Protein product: CSVLTPRQGPFSLYEQYF.

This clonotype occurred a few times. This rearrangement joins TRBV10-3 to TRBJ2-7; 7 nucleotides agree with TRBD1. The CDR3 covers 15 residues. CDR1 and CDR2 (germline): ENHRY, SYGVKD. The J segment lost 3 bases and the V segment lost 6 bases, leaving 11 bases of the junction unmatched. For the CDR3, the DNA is TGTGCCATCAGAGATCAACCGGGACAGAGCTACGAGCAGTACTTC. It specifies CAIRDQPGQSYEQYF.

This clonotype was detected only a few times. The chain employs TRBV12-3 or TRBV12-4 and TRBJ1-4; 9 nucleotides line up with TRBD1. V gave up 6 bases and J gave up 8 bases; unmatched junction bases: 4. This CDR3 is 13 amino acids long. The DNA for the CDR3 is TGTGCCAGCAGGGGGACAGGGAAAGAAAAACTGTTTTTT. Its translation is CASRGTGKEKLFF.

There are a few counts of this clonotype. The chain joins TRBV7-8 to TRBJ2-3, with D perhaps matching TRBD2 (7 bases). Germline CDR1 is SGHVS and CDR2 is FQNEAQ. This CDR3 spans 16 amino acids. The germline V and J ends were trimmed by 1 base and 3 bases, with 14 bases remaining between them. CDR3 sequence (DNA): TGTGCCAGCAGCTTAGAGGCGGGGGCACGGACAGATACGCAGTATTTT. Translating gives CASSLEAGARTDTQYF.

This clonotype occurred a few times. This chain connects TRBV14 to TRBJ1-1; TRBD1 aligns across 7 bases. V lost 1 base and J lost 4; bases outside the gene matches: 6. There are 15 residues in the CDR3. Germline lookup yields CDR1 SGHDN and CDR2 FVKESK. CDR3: CASSQVPTGTTEAFF. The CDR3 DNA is TGTGCCAGCAGCCAAGTCCCGACAGGGACCACTGAAGCTTTCTTT.

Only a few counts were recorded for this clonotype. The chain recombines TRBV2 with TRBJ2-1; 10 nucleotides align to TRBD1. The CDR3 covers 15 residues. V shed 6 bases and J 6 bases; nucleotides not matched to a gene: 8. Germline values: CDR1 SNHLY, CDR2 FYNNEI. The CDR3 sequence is CASSRDRGTLNEQFF. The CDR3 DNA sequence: TGTGCCAGCAGCCGGGACAGGGGTACCCTCAATGAGCAGTTCTTC.

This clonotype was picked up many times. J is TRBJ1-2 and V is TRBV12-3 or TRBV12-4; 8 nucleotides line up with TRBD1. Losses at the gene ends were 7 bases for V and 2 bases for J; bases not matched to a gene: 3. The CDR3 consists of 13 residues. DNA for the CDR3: TGTGCCAGCATGGACAGGGTAAACTATGGCTACACCTTC. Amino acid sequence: CASMDRVNYGYTF.